A selection of T cell receptor beta chains follows, all from one sample in a study of blood T cell repertoires in COVID-19. Only in-frame clones appear in the TCRdb table, and some are missing; sequencing was by immunoSEQ multiplex PCR. Altogether roughly 250,000 clones are present, around 87% being singletons, with the ten largest covering 1.5% to 2%. Sequencing was performed on PBMCs or T cells enriched from blood (not recorded which). These receptors all come from a woman between 50 and 59 years old who had recovered from COVID-19. The CDR3 runs from the conserved cysteine through the conserved F or W. Each record gives: J gene, clone size, V gene, D gene, CDR3 DNA, CDR3 protein. D genes are given only for firm matches. Some rows have no size entry. The others give once, few or many, or a class for an expanded clone.

J gene: TRBJ2-3; clone size: .; V gene: TRBV29-1; D gene: TRBD2; CDR3 DNA: TGCAGCGTAAGGAGAGGGACTAGCGGGAGATCTAGCACAGATACGCAGTATTTT; CDR3 protein: CSVRRGTSGRSSTDTQYF
J gene: TRBJ1-1; clone size: .; V gene: TRBV7-9; D gene: .; CDR3 DNA: TGTGCCAGCAGACTAAAGAACACTGAAGCTTTCTTT; CDR3 protein: CASRLKNTEAFF
J gene: TRBJ2-7; clone size: .; V gene: TRBV4-1; D gene: .; CDR3 DNA: TGCGCCAGCAGCCAAGACCCGGGAGACAGATACGAGCAGTACTTC; CDR3 protein: CASSQDPGDRYEQYF
J gene: TRBJ2-4; clone size: .; V gene: TRBV28; D gene: TRBD1; CDR3 DNA: TGTGCCAGCAGTCCCGCGACGACAGGGTTTAACATTCAGTACTTC; CDR3 protein: CASSPATTGFNIQYF
J gene: TRBJ2-1; clone size: once; V gene: TRBV5-1; D gene: .; CDR3 DNA: TGCGCCAGCAGCTTGCGGCGGGACTATGAGCAGTTCTTC; CDR3 protein: CASSLRRDYEQFF
J gene: TRBJ1-5; clone size: .; V gene: TRBV6-2/TRBV6-3; D gene: .; CDR3 DNA: TGTGCCAGCAGTTACGGGCAGTCTAGCAATCAGCCCCAGCATTTT; CDR3 protein: CASSYGQSSNQPQHF
J gene: TRBJ1-2; clone size: few; V gene: TRBV28; D gene: .; CDR3 DNA: TGTGCCAGCAGACCAGGACAGTCTGGCTACACCTTC; CDR3 protein: CASRPGQSGYTF
J gene: TRBJ1-4; clone size: .; V gene: TRBV7-2; D gene: .; CDR3 DNA: TGTGCCAGCAGCCCGAGTGCGGGGGCTGGTGAAAAACTGTTTTTT; CDR3 protein: CASSPSAGAGEKLFF
J gene: TRBJ1-5; clone size: .; V gene: TRBV6-5; D gene: TRBD1; CDR3 DNA: TGTGCCAGCAGCCCGGGACAGTATCAGCCCCAGCATTTT; CDR3 protein: CASSPGQYQPQHF
J gene: TRBJ2-5; clone size: .; V gene: TRBV7-3; D gene: .; CDR3 DNA: TGTGCCAGCAGCTCAAATTACCAAGAGACCCAGTACTTC; CDR3 protein: CASSSNYQETQYF
J gene: TRBJ1-1; clone size: .; V gene: TRBV28; D gene: .; CDR3 DNA: TGTGCCAGCAGTTTATCGGGGAAGGGGAACACTGAAGCTTTCTTT; CDR3 protein: CASSLSGKGNTEAFF
J gene: TRBJ1-1; clone size: once; V gene: TRBV19; D gene: TRBD1; CDR3 DNA: TGTGCCAGTAGTTTCGGACAGGGGTACACTGAAGCTTTCTTT; CDR3 protein: CASSFGQGYTEAFF
J gene: TRBJ1-1; clone size: .; V gene: TRBV19; D gene: .; CDR3 DNA: TGTGCCAGTAGAACGGGGAACACTGAAGCTTTCTTT; CDR3 protein: CASRTGNTEAFF
J gene: TRBJ1-5; clone size: .; V gene: TRBV6-6; D gene: .; CDR3 DNA: TGTGCCAGCGCCCCTCACAGGGTCGGCAATCAGCCCCAGCATTTT; CDR3 protein: CASAPHRVGNQPQHF
J gene: TRBJ2-7; clone size: .; V gene: TRBV7-2; D gene: .; CDR3 DNA: TGTGCCAGCAGCTTAGCCGGGACACCTTCCTACGAGCAGTACTTC; CDR3 protein: CASSLAGTPSYEQYF
J gene: TRBJ1-1; clone size: .; V gene: TRBV6-5; D gene: TRBD1; CDR3 DNA: TGTGCCAGCAGTTACCTTCGGGACAGGGTCACTGAAGCTTTCTTT; CDR3 protein: CASSYLRDRVTEAFF
J gene: TRBJ2-2; clone size: .; V gene: TRBV29-1; D gene: TRBD2; CDR3 DNA: TGCAGCGGGCGGGAGGCCGCCGGGGAGCTGTTTTTT; CDR3 protein: CSGREAAGELFF
J gene: TRBJ2-3; clone size: .; V gene: TRBV4-3; D gene: .; CDR3 DNA: TGCGCCAGCAGCCAAGGGGAGACTGGATATCAAGATACGCAGTATTTT; CDR3 protein: CASSQGETGYQDTQYF
J gene: TRBJ2-1; clone size: .; V gene: TRBV4-2; D gene: .; CDR3 DNA: TGTGCCAGCAGCCGGGAGTCCGATGAGCAGTTCTTC; CDR3 protein: CASSRESDEQFF
J gene: TRBJ2-3; clone size: .; V gene: TRBV2; D gene: TRBD1; CDR3 DNA: TGTGCCAGCAGTGTTCCGGGACAGGGATTTGTGGCAGATACGCAGTATTTT; CDR3 protein: CASSVPGQGFVADTQYF
J gene: TRBJ2-7; clone size: .; V gene: TRBV28; D gene: .; CDR3 DNA: TGTGCCAGCAGTGGTAACAGGGGGGGGCGGAAGGAGCAGTACTTC; CDR3 protein: CASSGNRGGRKEQYF
J gene: TRBJ1-1; clone size: .; V gene: TRBV29-1; D gene: TRBD1; CDR3 DNA: TGCAGCGTATCGACAGGGTGGAACACTGAAGCTTTCTTT; CDR3 protein: CSVSTGWNTEAFF
J gene: TRBJ1-1; clone size: .; V gene: TRBV5-4; D gene: TRBD1; CDR3 DNA: TGTGCCAGCAGCGGGACCCGGGACAGGGCCACTGAAGCTTTCTTT; CDR3 protein: CASSGTRDRATEAFF
J gene: TRBJ2-7; clone size: .; V gene: TRBV2; D gene: .; CDR3 DNA: TGTGCCAGCAGGGGGTTACGGACAGAGATTTACGAGCAGTACTTC; CDR3 protein: CASRGLRTEIYEQYF
J gene: TRBJ2-1; clone size: .; V gene: TRBV7-9; D gene: .; CDR3 DNA: TGTGCCAGCAGCTGGACCGACAGGGTTGGAGGGTTTTACAATGAGCAGTTCTTC; CDR3 protein: CASSWTDRVGGFYNEQFF
J gene: TRBJ2-6; clone size: few; V gene: TRBV7-9; D gene: .; CDR3 DNA: TGTGCCAGCAGCTTAGGTGGACTATCTGGGGCCAACGTCCTGACTTTC; CDR3 protein: CASSLGGLSGANVLTF
J gene: TRBJ2-6; clone size: .; V gene: TRBV7-2; D gene: .; CDR3 DNA: TGTGCCAGCAACCAGGGGACCGGGGCCAACGTCCTGACTTTC; CDR3 protein: CASNQGTGANVLTF
J gene: TRBJ1-1; clone size: .; V gene: TRBV19; D gene: TRBD1; CDR3 DNA: TGTGCCAGTAGTACACGCGGGACAGGGGGCTTCGCTGAAGCTTTCTTT; CDR3 protein: CASSTRGTGGFAEAFF
J gene: TRBJ1-2; clone size: .; V gene: TRBV3-1/TRBV3-2; D gene: .; CDR3 DNA: TGTGCCAGCAGCCGAGGACAGACCTATGGCTACACCTTC; CDR3 protein: CASSRGQTYGYTF
J gene: TRBJ1-2; clone size: .; V gene: TRBV19; D gene: TRBD1; CDR3 DNA: TGTGCCAGTAGTATTGGGCCCGGACAGGAAACTAACTATGGCTACACCTTC; CDR3 protein: CASSIGPGQETNYGYTF
J gene: TRBJ2-7; clone size: .; V gene: TRBV28; D gene: .; CDR3 DNA: TGTGCCAGCAGTTTATTCGGAACCAAGGGGTACGAGCAGTACTTC; CDR3 protein: CASSLFGTKGYEQYF
J gene: TRBJ2-7; clone size: .; V gene: TRBV5-1; D gene: TRBD2; CDR3 DNA: TGCGCCAGCAGCCCGATAGCGGGAGCCCAGGGGGAGCAGTACTTC; CDR3 protein: CASSPIAGAQGEQYF
J gene: TRBJ2-1; clone size: .; V gene: TRBV19; D gene: TRBD2; CDR3 DNA: TGTGCCAGTCGGACTAGCGGGGCATACAATGAGCAGTTCTTC; CDR3 protein: CASRTSGAYNEQFF
J gene: TRBJ2-1; clone size: .; V gene: TRBV28; D gene: .; CDR3 DNA: TGTGCCAGCAGTTCTACTGGTTTAAATACTGAGCAGTTCTTC; CDR3 protein: CASSSTGLNTEQFF
J gene: TRBJ1-1; clone size: .; V gene: TRBV29-1; D gene: TRBD1; CDR3 DNA: TGCAGCGGTGGGCCAGGGACAGGACCCACTGAAGCTTTCTTT; CDR3 protein: CSGGPGTGPTEAFF
J gene: TRBJ1-3; clone size: .; V gene: TRBV5-1; D gene: .; CDR3 DNA: TGCGCCAGCAGCTTGTCAGGCTCTGGAAACACCATATATTTT; CDR3 protein: CASSLSGSGNTIYF
J gene: TRBJ2-3; clone size: .; V gene: TRBV28; D gene: .; CDR3 DNA: TGTGCCCCGCAGGAAACCCCCACAGATACGCAGTATTTT; CDR3 protein: CAPQETPTDTQYF
J gene: TRBJ2-7; clone size: .; V gene: TRBV4-1; D gene: TRBD1; CDR3 DNA: TGCGCCAGCAGCCAAGTACTCACAGGGGGCGACGAGCAGTACTTC; CDR3 protein: CASSQVLTGGDEQYF
J gene: TRBJ1-1; clone size: .; V gene: TRBV28; D gene: .; CDR3 DNA: TGTGCCAGCAGTTTCTGGAACACTGAAGCTTTCTTT; CDR3 protein: CASSFWNTEAFF
J gene: TRBJ1-3; clone size: .; V gene: TRBV5-8; D gene: .; CDR3 DNA: TGTGCCAGCAGCTTGGGGGGCTTGAGCTCTGGAAACACCATATATTTT; CDR3 protein: CASSLGGLSSGNTIYF
J gene: TRBJ1-2; clone size: .; V gene: TRBV28; D gene: TRBD1; CDR3 DNA: TGTGCCAGCAGTTTTGTCGACAGGGGGCTCTATGGCTACACCTTC; CDR3 protein: CASSFVDRGLYGYTF
J gene: TRBJ2-5; clone size: .; V gene: TRBV3-1/TRBV3-2; D gene: .; CDR3 DNA: TGTGCCAGCAGCCAGGTAGACAGGTCGGAGACCCAGTACTTC; CDR3 protein: CASSQVDRSETQYF
J gene: TRBJ1-6; clone size: .; V gene: TRBV4-3; D gene: .; CDR3 DNA: TGCGCCAGCAGCCTCCTTAATTCACCCCTCCACTTT; CDR3 protein: CASSLLNSPLHF
J gene: TRBJ2-3; clone size: .; V gene: TRBV27; D gene: TRBD2; CDR3 DNA: TGTGCCAGCAGCGGACTAGCGGGAGGGTCAGATACGCAGTATTTT; CDR3 protein: CASSGLAGGSDTQYF
J gene: TRBJ2-1; clone size: .; V gene: TRBV24-1; D gene: TRBD2; CDR3 DNA: TGTGCCACCAGTGTCGGGGGAGGGAACAATGAGCAGTTCTTC; CDR3 protein: CATSVGGGNNEQFF
J gene: TRBJ1-5; clone size: .; V gene: TRBV4-1; D gene: .; CDR3 DNA: TGCGCCAGCAGCCGAGAGGACTCTCATCAGCCCCAGCATTTT; CDR3 protein: CASSREDSHQPQHF
J gene: TRBJ1-4; clone size: .; V gene: TRBV28; D gene: .; CDR3 DNA: TGTGCCAGCAGTCCGGACAGCCGAAATGAAAAACTGTTTTTT; CDR3 protein: CASSPDSRNEKLFF